This T cell receptor beta chain derives from a study of blood T cell repertoires in COVID-19 (TCRdb year 2020). About the study as a whole: Collaborator samples came from the United States, Italy and Spain and covered acute and convalescent phases of COVID-19. A de-identified subject ID, COVID-19 status, age in years and sex were almost always included in the sample metadata. HLA class I and class II types, where available, came from metadata supplied by the sample provider rather than from assay-based typing. The prospective study material was composed of cDNA or gDNA derived from T cells, B-cell-depleted T cells, or PBMCs. Deeply sampled blood TCRbeta repertoires from subjects exposed to, actively infected with, or recovered from COVID-19 were included in the dataset. A freely available public database, intended as a resource for researchers studying the immune response to SARS-CoV-2, is where the repertoires were released. Samples came from the ongoing ImmuneRACE study (first 160 participants) plus 1,254 subjects from 6 global collaborators.

TCRbeta CDR3 regions were amplified from genomic DNA by means of the immunoSEQ Assay, a bias-controlled multiplex PCR. In the paper's pipeline: The number of nucleated cells in each sample was estimated by amplification of reference gene primers within the assay. To quantify the absolute abundance of each unique TCRbeta CDR3 rearrangement, sequence reads were collapsed and filtered. Productive Simpson clonality was computed per sample as the square root of Simpson's diversity index over productive rearrangements. In TCRdb, the immuneACCESS table is reduced to in-frame sequences with V and J assigned. These tables do not hold every clone; where another copy was compared, an unresolved V gene accounts for under half, and the others remain unexplained. V, J and clone size are taken as reported in that table, and D and trimming were inferred from the DNA itself. This sample gives around 340,000 clones in total; approximately 86% of them show up just once. Of the sample, roughly 6.6% falls within the top ten clones.

Comments on this clone: This clone's antigen is unknown. No clone much larger than this one lies a single base away; base qualities are absent.

For this chain, trimming is 1 base at the V end and 7 bases at the J end, and the number of junction bases without a gene match is 5. In the germline V gene, CDR1 corresponds to LGHNA and CDR2 to YSLEER. Counted from cysteine to phenylalanine, this CDR3 has 15 amino acids. Of the read, only the CDR3 DNA is kept; its 45 bases are in frame from base 1. In Seattle, one collaborating source enrolled patients while the infection was active and tracked those patients longitudinally over the course of disease. Collaborating institutions collected whole blood in K2EDTA tubes following their own protocols. For TCRbeta analysis, collaborators shipped samples in one of three forms: frozen whole blood, isolated PBMCs, or DNA extracted from either of those sample types. Study-wide conclusions, independent of this receptor: The amount of clinical and demographic metadata varied by source and participant and was provided uncurated.

The sequence links TRBV4-3 to TRBJ2-3; a stretch of 10 junction bases matches TRBD2. The sample consisted of peripheral blood. The source of this sequence is an older woman with COVID-19, enrolled during active disease. DNA sequence: TGCGCCAGCAGCCAAGCAAGCGGGGGGGCTTATACGCAGTATTTT. Translated, this is CASSQASGGAYTQYF.